This T cell receptor (beta chain) stems from a study of blood T cells in healthy people across ages. The CDR3 spans 16 residues. Germline V gene lookup returns CDR1 SGHDN and CDR2 FVKESK. V lost 2 bases and J 10 bases, leaving 18 bases between the germline ends. PCR was performed a second time for about 6 to 12 cycles using a sample-barcoded 5' primer and a J-beta primer mix. A template-switch adaptor that had 12 random nucleotides put a tag on each cDNA molecule. A single record per CDR3 protein comes from TCRdb applying MiXCR to the 5' RACE reads. Seen here are about 970,000 distinct CDR3 sequences, about 51% observed once, and the top ten hold roughly 23%. As regards this clonotype: Its antigen is as yet unknown.

Each of the donors had ten milliliters of peripheral blood drawn into EDTA-treated Vacutainer tubes. Study-level points and caveats: It was the long-lived donors that had more naive CD4+ cells and higher diversity than aged donors. Strong correlation was found linking TCR beta diversity to naive T cell percentage.

Sequenced material: blood. The clonotype was recovered from a woman aged 60-75 years in good health. The V call is TRBV14, the J call TRBJ1-6; D might be TRBD1 (6 bases). The CDR3 loop reads CASSQTTGNNRSPLHF. In DNA, the CDR3 is TGTGCCAGCAGCCAAACTACAGGGAATAATAGATCACCCCTCCACTTT.